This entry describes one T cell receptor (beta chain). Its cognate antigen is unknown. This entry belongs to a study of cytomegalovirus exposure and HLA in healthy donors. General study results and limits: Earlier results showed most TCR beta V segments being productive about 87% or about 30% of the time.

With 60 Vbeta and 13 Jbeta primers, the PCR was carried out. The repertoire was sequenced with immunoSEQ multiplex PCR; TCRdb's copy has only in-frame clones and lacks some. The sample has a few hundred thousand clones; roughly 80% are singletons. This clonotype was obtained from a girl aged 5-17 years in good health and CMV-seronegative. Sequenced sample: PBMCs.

The CDR3 DNA sequence: TGTGCCAGCAGCTTAGATTGGGGGGGAGTCCCTGAGACCCAGTACTTC. Amino acid sequence: CASSLDWGGVPETQYF. V gene TRBV11-2 combines with J gene TRBJ2-5; 7 bases agree with TRBD2. The trim removed 0 bases at V and 5 bases at J, leaving 9 bases unmatched. Germline CDR1 reads SGHAT; CDR2 reads FQNNGV. This CDR3 comprises 16 residues.